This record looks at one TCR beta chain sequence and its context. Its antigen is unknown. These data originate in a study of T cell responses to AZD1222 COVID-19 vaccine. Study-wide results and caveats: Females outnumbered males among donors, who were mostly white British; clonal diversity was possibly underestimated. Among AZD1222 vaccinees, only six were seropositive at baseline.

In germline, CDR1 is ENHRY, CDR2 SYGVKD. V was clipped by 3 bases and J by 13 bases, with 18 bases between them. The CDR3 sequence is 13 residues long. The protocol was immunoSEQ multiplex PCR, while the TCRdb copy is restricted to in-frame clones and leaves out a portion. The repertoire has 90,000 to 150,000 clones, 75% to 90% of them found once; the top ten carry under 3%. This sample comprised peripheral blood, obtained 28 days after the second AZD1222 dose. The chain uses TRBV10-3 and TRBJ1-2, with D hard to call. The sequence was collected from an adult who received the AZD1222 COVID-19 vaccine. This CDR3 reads CAISEIAAYGVTF. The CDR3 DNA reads TGTGCCATCAGTGAAATCGCGGCCTACGGGGTCACCTTC.